The 19 T cell receptor beta chains below all came from one sample that was sequenced in a study of cytomegalovirus exposure and HLA in healthy donors. PCR employed 60 Vbeta and 13 Jbeta primers. The table came from immunoSEQ multiplex PCR; TCRdb's copy has only in-frame clones and leaves some out. The sample records 95,000 to 150,000 clones, about three fifths being singletons. Source material: PBMCs. These receptors were collected from a woman aged 40-49 years in good health and CMV-seropositive.

This clone has only a few counts. This chain uses TRBV10-1 with TRBJ2-7, with 9 bases aligning to TRBD1. The CDR3 length is 13 residues. CDR1 is WNHNN, CDR2 SYGVQD, per germline (reference sequence). Germline trimming cut 7 bases from V and 6 bases from J; bases unmatched to any gene: 7. The CDR3 bases are TGCGCCAGCACCTCGGGACAGGGAGGCGAGCAGTACTTC. Encoded protein: CASTSGQGGEQYF.

The chain joins TRBV7-8 to TRBJ2-7; TRBD1 might be the D (6 bases). Trimming cost V 5 bases and J 2 bases, with 19 bases left between them. The CDR3 totals 16 residues. In germline, CDR1 is SGHVS, CDR2 FQNEAQ. The CDR3 coding sequence is TGTGCCAGCAGCAGACCTTACAGGGCCCCTACCTACGAGCAGTACTTC. Translating gives CASSRPYRAPTYEQYF.

This chain uses TRBV5-1 with TRBJ2-2, with TRBD2 as a possible D gene (6 bases). Trimming took 4 bases from V and 3 from J, leaving 7 bases between them. The germline CDR1 and CDR2 sequences are SGHRS and YFSETQ. The CDR3 has 13 residues. The CDR3: CASSAGYTGELFF. The CDR3 DNA follows: TGCGCCAGCAGCGCGGGGTACACCGGGGAGCTGTTTTTT.

V usage is TRBV5-1 and J usage is TRBJ2-7; the D is unclear. Germline V gene lookup returns CDR1 SGHRS and CDR2 YFSETQ. V lost 0 bases and J lost 5, with 9 bases in between. The CDR3 has 13 amino acids. The CDR3 DNA reads as TGCGCCAGCAGCTTGGGAGACAAAGACGAGCAGTACTTC. The encoded protein is CASSLGDKDEQYF.

The chain has TRBV10-3 and TRBJ1-1, with 9 bases matching TRBD1. J gave up 7 bases and V 2 bases, and 14 bases lay outside the gene matches. In germline, CDR1 is ENHRY, CDR2 SYGVKD. The CDR3 has 17 residues. The chain's CDR3 is CAISEGGTTGGPDEAFF. The CDR3 coding sequence is TGTGCCATCAGTGAGGGGGGAACCACAGGGGGCCCTGATGAAGCTTTCTTT.

The chain couples TRBV4-2 to TRBJ2-7; 8 bases match TRBD2. The germline gives CDR1 LGHNA, CDR2 YNFKEQ. The CDR3 contains 13 residues. V was clipped by 4 bases and J by 2 bases; unmatched bases: 1. The CDR3 DNA sequence: TGTGCCAGCAGCCCGGGACTAGCCTACGAGCAGTACTTC. Encoded protein: CASSPGLAYEQYF.

The V gene is TRBV13, the J gene TRBJ1-3; D perhaps matches TRBD1 (5 bases). The V end lost 0 bases, the J end lost 4 bases, and 10 bases lay between the germline ends. The CDR3 totals 15 residues. Looked up from germline, CDR1 is PRHDT and CDR2 is FYEKMQ (reference sequence). The CDR3 sequence is CASSLGTVSGNTIYF. CDR3 nucleotides: TGTGCCAGCAGCTTAGGGACAGTGTCAGGAAACACCATATATTTT.

This rearrangement joins TRBV7-9 to TRBJ2-5; 8 bases map to TRBD1. The V gene's germline CDR1 is SEHNR and CDR2 FQNEAQ (reference sequence). The CDR3 sequence is 14 residues long. The junction had 1 base not matched to a gene; V was cut back by 3 bases and J by 1 base. The CDR3 nucleotides read TGTGCCAGCAGCTTCGGGACAGGCCAAGAGACCCAGTACTTC. It is translated as CASSFGTGQETQYF.

The chain links TRBV4-1 to TRBJ2-7; 9 bases agree with TRBD1. The germline V gene has CDR1 MGHRA and CDR2 YSYEKL. With 0 bases clipped from V and 4 bases from J, the junction kept 13 bases outside the gene matches. This CDR3 is built from 18 residues. CDR3 region: CASSQETGTGHSTYEQYF. CDR3 coding DNA: TGCGCCAGCAGCCAAGAAACCGGGACAGGGCATAGTACGTACGAGCAGTACTTC.

This clone was seen more than once but under ten times. The chain couples TRBV4-1 to TRBJ2-7; D ambiguous. The V end was cut by 5 bases, the J end by 0 bases, with 14 bases between. CDR3 size: 15 residues. In germline, CDR1 is MGHRA, CDR2 YSYEKL. CDR3 bases: TGCGCCAGCAGCTGGAAGCCGACAACCTCCTACGAGCAGTACTTC. It yields the protein CASSWKPTTSYEQYF.

The V call is TRBV6-5, the J call TRBJ2-3; TRBD1 aligns across 8 bases. The CDR3 is 14 amino acids. Looked up from germline, CDR1 is MNHEY and CDR2 is SVGAGI. The trim removed 4 bases at V and 5 bases at J, leaving 5 bases unmatched. The chain's CDR3 is CASSSLQGGDTQYF. In DNA, the CDR3 is TGTGCCAGCAGTTCCCTACAGGGGGGAGATACGCAGTATTTT.

This clone appeared a single time. The chain couples TRBV14 to TRBJ2-7; 8 nucleotides match TRBD1. The germline V gene encodes CDR1 SGHDN and CDR2 FVKESK. Unmatched junction bases numbered 10, after V lost 3 bases and J lost 6 bases. The CDR3 length is 15 residues. The CDR3 here is CASSQFSDRDSEQYF. The CDR3 DNA follows: TGTGCCAGCAGCCAGTTCTCGGACAGGGACTCCGAGCAGTACTTC.

The gene calls are TRBV19 and TRBJ2-1; D not certain. CDR1 and CDR2 (germline): LNHDA, SQIVND (reference sequence). V lost 3 bases and J lost 5, with 11 bases in between. The CDR3 sequence is 14 residues long. In DNA form, the CDR3 reads TGTGCCAGTAGTATTCAGACTTCCAACAATGAGCAGTTCTTC. It codes for CASSIQTSNNEQFF.

DNA for the CDR3: TGTGCCAGCAGTACGTGGGGCCGCTCTGGGGCCAACGTCCTGACTTTC. It codes for CASSTWGRSGANVLTF. The V call is TRBV6-6, the J call TRBJ2-6; TRBD1 is a possible D gene (5 bases). The CDR3 contains 16 residues. V was cut by 5 bases and J by 0 bases, with 11 bases left in between. Germline CDR1 MNHNY, CDR2 SVGAGI (reference sequence).

This chain uses TRBV29-1 with TRBJ1-1; 7 nucleotides align to TRBD1. CDR3 length equals 14 residues. After removal of 6 bases from V and 0 bases from J, the junction contained 7 bases not matched to a gene. The germline gives CDR1 SQVTM, CDR2 ANQGSEA. CDR3 sequence: CSVAVGQVNTEAFF. The DNA of the CDR3 is TGCAGCGTGGCCGTAGGACAGGTGAACACTGAAGCTTTCTTT. The full variable domain, rest sourced from reference TRBV29-1 and TRBJ1-1, is SAVISQKPSRDICQRGTSLTIQCQVDSQVTMMFWYRQQPGQSLTLIATANQGSEATYESGFVIDKFPISRPNLTFSTLTVSNMSPEDSSIYLCSVAVGQVNTEAFFGQGTRLTVV.

The chain uses TRBV13 and TRBJ2-7; D is undetermined. Germline lookup yields CDR1 PRHDT and CDR2 FYEKMQ (reference sequence). The CDR3 contains 14 residues. The V gene lost 4 bases and the J gene lost 4 bases, with 14 bases spanning the gap. The CDR3 reads CASSSRSGDYEQYF. DNA for the CDR3: TGTGCCAGCAGCTCCCGGTCCGGAGATTACGAGCAGTACTTC.

This CDR3 reads CASSFVRTSGRIGNEQFF. The CDR3 DNA reads TGTGCCAGCAGTTTTGTTCGGACTAGCGGGAGGATTGGGAATGAGCAGTTCTTC. J is TRBJ2-1 and V is TRBV27, with 14 bases that match TRBD2. V dropped 3 bases and J dropped 7; count of bases not matched to a gene: 11. The germline gives CDR1 MNHEY, CDR2 SMNVEV (reference sequence). The CDR3 extends over 18 amino acids.

The chain couples TRBV12-5 to TRBJ2-3; no firm D call. CDR1 is LGHNT, CDR2 FRNRAP, per germline. V shed 5 bases and J shed 2 bases, with 5 bases lying between them. The CDR3 has 12 amino acids. CDR3 coding DNA: TGTGCTAGTGGTCCTAACACAGATACGCAGTATTTT. Residues: CASGPNTDTQYF.

The chain recombines TRBV5-1 with TRBJ1-1; TRBD1 matches at 11 bases. Germline CDR1 and CDR2: SGHRS and YFSETQ. The CDR3 length is 15 residues. Trimming removed 3 bases from V and 4 bases from J; junction bases left unmatched: 5. CDR3 in DNA: TGCGCCAGCAGCTCCGGGACAGGGGGGACCACTGAAGCTTTCTTT. Translating it yields CASSSGTGGTTEAFF.